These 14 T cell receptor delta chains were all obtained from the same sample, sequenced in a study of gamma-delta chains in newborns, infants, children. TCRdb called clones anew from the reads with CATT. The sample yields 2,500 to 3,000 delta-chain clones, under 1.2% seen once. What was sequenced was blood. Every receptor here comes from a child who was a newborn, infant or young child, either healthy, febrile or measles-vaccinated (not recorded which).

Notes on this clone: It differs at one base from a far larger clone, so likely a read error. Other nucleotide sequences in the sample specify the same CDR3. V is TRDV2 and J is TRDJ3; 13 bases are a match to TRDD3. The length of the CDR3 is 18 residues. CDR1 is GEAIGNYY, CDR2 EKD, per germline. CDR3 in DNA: TGTGCCTGCGACACTGGGGGATACGACTCCTGGGACACCCGACAGATGTTTTTC. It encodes CACDTGGYDSWDTRQMFF.

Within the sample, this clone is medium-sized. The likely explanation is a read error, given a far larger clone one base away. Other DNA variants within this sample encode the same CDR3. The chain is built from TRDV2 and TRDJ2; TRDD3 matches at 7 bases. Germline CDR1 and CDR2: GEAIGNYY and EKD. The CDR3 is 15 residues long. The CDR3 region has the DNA TGCGCCTGTGACACCGTGGGGGACACCACAGCACAACTCTTCTTT. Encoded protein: CACDTVGDTTAQLFF.

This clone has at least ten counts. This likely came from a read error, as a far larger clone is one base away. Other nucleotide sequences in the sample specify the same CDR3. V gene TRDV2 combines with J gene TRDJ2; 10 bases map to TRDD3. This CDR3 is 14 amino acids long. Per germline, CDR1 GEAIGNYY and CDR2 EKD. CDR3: CACDTWGITAQLFF. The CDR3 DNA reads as TGTGCCTGCGACACCTGGGGGATAACAGCACAACTCTTCTTT.

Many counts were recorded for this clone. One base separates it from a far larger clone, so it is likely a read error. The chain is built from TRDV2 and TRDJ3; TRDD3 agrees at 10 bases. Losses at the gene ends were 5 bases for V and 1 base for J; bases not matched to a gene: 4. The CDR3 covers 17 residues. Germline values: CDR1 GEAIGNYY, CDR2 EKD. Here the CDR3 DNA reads TGTGCCTGTGGCATACTGGGGGATTCCTGGGACACCCGACAGATGTTTTTC. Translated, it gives CACGILGDSWDTRQMFF.

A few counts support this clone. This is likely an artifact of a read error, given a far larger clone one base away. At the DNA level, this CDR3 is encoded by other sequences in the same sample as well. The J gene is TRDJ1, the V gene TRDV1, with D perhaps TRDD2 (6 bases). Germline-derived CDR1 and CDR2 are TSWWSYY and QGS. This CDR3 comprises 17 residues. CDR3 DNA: TGTGCTCTTGGTGAACTTGTACCTTCCCCAAGCGCCGATAAACTCATCTTT. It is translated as CALGELVPSPSADKLIF.

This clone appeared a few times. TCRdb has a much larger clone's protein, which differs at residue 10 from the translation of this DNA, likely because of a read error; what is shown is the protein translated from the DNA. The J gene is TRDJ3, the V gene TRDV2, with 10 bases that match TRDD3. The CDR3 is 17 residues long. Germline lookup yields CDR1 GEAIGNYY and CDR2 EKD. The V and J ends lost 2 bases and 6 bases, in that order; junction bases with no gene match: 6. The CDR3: CACDKLGDYLDTRQMFF. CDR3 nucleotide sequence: TGTGCCTGTGACAAACTGGGGGATTACTTGGACACCCGACAGATGTTTTTC.

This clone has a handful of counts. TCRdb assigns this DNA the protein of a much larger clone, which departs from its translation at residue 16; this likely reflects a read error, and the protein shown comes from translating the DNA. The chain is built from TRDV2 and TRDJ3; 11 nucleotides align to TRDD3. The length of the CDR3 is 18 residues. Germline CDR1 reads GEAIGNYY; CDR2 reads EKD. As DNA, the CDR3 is TGTGCCTGTGACACTGGGGGATACGACTCCTGGGACACCCGACAGACGTTTTTC. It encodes CACDTGGYDSWDTRQTFF.

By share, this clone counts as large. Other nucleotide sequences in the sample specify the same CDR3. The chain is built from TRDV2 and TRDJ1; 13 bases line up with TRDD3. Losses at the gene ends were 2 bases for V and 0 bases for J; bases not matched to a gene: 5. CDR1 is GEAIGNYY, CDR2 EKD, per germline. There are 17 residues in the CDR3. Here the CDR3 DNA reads TGTGCCTGTGACATACTGGGGGATACGCGAAACACCGATAAACTCATCTTT. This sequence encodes CACDILGDTRNTDKLIF.

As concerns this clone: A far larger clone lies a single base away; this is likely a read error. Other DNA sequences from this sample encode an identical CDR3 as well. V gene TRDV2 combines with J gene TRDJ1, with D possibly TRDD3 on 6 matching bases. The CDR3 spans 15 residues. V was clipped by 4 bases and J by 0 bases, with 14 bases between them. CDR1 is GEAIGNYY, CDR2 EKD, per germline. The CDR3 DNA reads TGTGCCTGTGATGGACTGGGTGATAACACCGATAAACTCATCTTT. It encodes CACDGLGDNTDKLIF.

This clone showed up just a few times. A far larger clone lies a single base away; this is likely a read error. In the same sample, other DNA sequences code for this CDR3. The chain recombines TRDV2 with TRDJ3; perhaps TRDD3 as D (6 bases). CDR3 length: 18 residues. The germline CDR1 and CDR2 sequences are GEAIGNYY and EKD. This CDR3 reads CACDKLGYRSWDTRQMFF. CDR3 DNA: TGTGCCTGTGACAAGTTAGGATACCGCTCCTGGGACACCCGACAAATGTTTTTC.

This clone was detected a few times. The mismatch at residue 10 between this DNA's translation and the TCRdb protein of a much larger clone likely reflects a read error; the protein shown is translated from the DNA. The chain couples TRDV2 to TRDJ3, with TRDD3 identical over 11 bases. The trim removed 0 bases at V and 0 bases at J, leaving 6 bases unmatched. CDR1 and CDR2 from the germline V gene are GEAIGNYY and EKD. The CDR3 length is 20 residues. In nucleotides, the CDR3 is TGTGCCTGTGACACCGTACTGGGGGATAACCGCTCCTGGGACACCCGACAGATGTTTTTC. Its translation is CACDTVLGDNRSWDTRQMFF.

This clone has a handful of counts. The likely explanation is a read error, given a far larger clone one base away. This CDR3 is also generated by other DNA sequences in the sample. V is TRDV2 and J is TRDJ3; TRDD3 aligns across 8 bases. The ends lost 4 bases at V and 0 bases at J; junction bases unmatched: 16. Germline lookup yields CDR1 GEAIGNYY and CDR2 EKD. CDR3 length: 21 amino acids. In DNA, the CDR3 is TGTGCCTGTGATGTACTGGGGGTACGCCGTCCTAGCTCCTGGGACACCCGACAGATGTTTTTC. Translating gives CACDVLGVRRPSSWDTRQMFF.

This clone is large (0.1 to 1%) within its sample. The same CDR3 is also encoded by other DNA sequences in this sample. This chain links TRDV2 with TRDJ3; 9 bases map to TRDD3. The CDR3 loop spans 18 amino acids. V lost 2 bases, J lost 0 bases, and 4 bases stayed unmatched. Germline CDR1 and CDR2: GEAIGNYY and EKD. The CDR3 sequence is CACDNLGDSSWDTRQMFF. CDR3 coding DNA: TGTGCCTGTGACAACTTGGGGGATAGCTCCTGGGACACCCGACAGATGTTTTTC.

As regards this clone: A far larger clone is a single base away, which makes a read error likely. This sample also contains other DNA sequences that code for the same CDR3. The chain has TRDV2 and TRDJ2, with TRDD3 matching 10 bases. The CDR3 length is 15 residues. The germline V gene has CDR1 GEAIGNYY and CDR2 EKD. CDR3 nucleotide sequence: TGTGCCTGTGACACCTGGGGGATACTGACGGCACAACTCTTCTTT. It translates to CACDTWGILTAQLFF.